This TCR beta chain was captured in a study of technical replicates of blood from four donors. From germline, CDR1 is SNHLY and CDR2 FYNNEI. CDR3 length equals 14 residues. The J segment lost 9 bases and the V segment lost 4 bases, leaving 8 bases of the junction unmatched. Repertoires were generated with immunoSEQ multiplex PCR, while TCRdb's copy carries only in-frame clones and drops some. The repertoire holds approximately 81,000 clones, with around four fifths as singletons. The chain has TRBV2 and TRBJ2-3, with 9 nucleotides matching TRBD2. Sample: PBMCs. The TCR was taken from a human donor in good health. Some clones in this sample may be carry-over from other donors' samples. The CDR3 is CASSANLSGGTQYF. CDR3 DNA sequence: TGTGCCAGCAGTGCTAATCTAAGCGGGGGGACGCAGTATTTT.